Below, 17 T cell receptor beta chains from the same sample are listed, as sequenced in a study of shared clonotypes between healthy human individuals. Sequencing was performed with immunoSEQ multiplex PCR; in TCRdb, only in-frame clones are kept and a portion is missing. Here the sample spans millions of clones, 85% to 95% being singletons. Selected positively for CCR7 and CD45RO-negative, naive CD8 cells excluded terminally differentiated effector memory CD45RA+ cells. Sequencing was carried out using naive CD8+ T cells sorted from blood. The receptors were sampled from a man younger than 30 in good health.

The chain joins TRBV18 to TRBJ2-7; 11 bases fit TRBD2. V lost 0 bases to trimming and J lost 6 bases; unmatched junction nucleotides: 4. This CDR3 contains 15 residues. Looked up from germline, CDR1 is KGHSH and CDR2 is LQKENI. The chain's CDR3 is CASSPPGSGGVEQYF. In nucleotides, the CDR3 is TGTGCCAGCTCACCACCGGGTAGCGGGGGGGTCGAGCAGTACTTC.

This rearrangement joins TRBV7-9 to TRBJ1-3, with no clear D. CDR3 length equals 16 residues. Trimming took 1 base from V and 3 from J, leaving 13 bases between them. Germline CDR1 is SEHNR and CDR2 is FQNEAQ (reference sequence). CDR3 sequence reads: CASSLVDGINGNTIYF. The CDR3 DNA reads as TGTGCCAGCAGCTTAGTCGACGGTATCAATGGAAACACCATATATTTT.

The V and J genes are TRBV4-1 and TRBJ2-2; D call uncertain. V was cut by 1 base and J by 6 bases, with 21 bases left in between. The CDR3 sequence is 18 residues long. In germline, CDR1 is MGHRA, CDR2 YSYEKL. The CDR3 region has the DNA TGCGCCAGCAGCCAAGCGCCATCCGGGCTGGGGAAGCCCGGGGAGCTGTTTTTT. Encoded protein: CASSQAPSGLGKPGELFF.

CDR3 in amino acids: CASSLESMNSDTQYF. The CDR3 DNA reads TGTGCCAGCAGCCTCGAGTCGATGAATTCCGATACGCAGTATTTT. The J gene is TRBJ2-3, the V gene TRBV11-2; D not resolved. This CDR3 spans 15 amino acids. Germline CDR1 and CDR2: SGHAT and FQNNGV. V lost 5 bases, J lost 6 bases, and 18 bases lay in between. The whole variable domain, filled in from reference TRBV11-2 and TRBJ2-3, reads EAGVAQSPRYKIIEKRQSVAFWCNPISGHATLYWYQQILGQGPKLLIQFQNNGVVDDSQLPKDRFSAERLKGVDSTLKIQPAKLEDSAVYLCASSLESMNSDTQYFGPGTRLTVL.

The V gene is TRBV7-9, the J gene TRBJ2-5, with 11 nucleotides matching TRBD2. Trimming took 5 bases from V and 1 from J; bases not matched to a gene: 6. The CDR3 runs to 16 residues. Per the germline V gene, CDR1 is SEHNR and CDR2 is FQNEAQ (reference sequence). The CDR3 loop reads CASSPPSGGIQETQYF. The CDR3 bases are TGTGCCAGCAGCCCCCCTAGCGGGGGGATCCAAGAGACCCAGTACTTC.

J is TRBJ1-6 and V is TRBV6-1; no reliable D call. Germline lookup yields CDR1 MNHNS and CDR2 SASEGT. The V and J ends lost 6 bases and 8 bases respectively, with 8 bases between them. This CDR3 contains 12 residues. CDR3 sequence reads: CASRGHDSPLHF. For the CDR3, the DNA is TGTGCCAGCAGGGGTCATGATTCACCCCTCCACTTT.

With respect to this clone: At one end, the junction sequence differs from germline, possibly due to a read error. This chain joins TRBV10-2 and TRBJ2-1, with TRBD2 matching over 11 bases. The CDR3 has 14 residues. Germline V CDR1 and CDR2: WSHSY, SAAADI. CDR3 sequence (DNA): TGCGCCAGCAGGACTAGCGGGACCTACGATGAGCAGTTCTTC. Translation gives CASRTSGTYDEQFF.

In DNA form, the CDR3 reads TGTGCCAGCAGCGTAGGACTACCGGGGGGGACCCACTACAATGAGCAGTTCTTC. Protein sequence: CASSVGLPGGTHYNEQFF. V gene TRBV9 combines with J gene TRBJ2-1; 8 bases map to TRBD2. CDR3 length: 18 residues. CDR1 and CDR2 from the germline V gene are SGDLS and YYNGEE. V dropped 0 bases and J dropped 3; count of bases not matched to a gene: 11.

CDR3 residues: CAINSGSTYNEQFF. The DNA of the CDR3 is TGTGCCATCAATAGCGGGAGTACCTACAATGAGCAGTTCTTC. The chain employs TRBV10-3 and TRBJ2-1, with 9 nucleotides matching TRBD2. CDR1 ENHRY and CDR2 SYGVKD come from the germline V gene. This CDR3 has 14 amino acids. The junction had 3 bases not matched to a gene; V was cut back by 7 bases and J by 2 bases.

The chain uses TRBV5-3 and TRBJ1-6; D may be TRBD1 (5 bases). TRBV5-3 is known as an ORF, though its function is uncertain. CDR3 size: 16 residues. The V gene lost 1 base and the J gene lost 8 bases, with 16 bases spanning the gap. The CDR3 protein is CARSLCRTGFDSPLHF. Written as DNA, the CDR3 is TGTGCCAGAAGCTTGTGTAGAACAGGCTTCGATTCACCCCTCCACTTT.

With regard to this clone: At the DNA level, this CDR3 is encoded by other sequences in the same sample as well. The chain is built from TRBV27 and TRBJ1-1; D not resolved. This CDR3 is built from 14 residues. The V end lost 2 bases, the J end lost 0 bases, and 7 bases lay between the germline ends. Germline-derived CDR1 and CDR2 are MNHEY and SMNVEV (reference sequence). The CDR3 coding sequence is TGTGCCAGCAGTTTAACTCCCATGAACACTGAAGCTTTCTTT. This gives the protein CASSLTPMNTEAFF.

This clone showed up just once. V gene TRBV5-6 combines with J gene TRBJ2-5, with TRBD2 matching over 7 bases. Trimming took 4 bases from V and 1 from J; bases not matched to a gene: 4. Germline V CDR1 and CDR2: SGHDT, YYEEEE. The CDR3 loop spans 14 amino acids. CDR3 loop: CASSIRLAQETQYF. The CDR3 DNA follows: TGTGCCAGCAGCATTCGACTAGCCCAAGAGACCCAGTACTTC.

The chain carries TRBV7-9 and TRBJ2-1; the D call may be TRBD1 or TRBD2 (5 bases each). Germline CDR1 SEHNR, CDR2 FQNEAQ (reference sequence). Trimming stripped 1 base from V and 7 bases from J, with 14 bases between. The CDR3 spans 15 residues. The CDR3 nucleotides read TGTGCCAGCAGCTTAGGGGCTGAGGGGCAGAATGAGCAGTTCTTC. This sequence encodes CASSLGAEGQNEQFF. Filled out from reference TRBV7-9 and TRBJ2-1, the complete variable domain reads DTGVSQNPRHKITKRGQNVTFRCDPISEHNRLYWYRQTLGQGPEFLTYFQNEAQLEKSRLLSDRFSAERPKGSFSTLEIQRTEQGDSAMYLCASSLGAEGQNEQFFGPGTRLTVL.

As DNA, the CDR3 is TGTGCCATCAGTGAGGAGGGGGGACTACACTTCTACGAGCAGTACTTC. Translated, it gives CAISEEGGLHFYEQYF. The chain employs TRBV10-3 and TRBJ2-7; TRBD2 is a possible D gene (7 bases). Germline V gene data show CDR1 as ENHRY and CDR2 as SYGVKD. Trimming took 2 bases from V and 3 from J, leaving 17 bases between them. The length of the CDR3 is 16 residues.

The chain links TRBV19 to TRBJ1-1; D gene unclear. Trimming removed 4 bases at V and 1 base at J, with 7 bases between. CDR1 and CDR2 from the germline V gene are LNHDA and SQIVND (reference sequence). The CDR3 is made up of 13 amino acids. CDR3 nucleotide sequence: TGTGCCAGTAGTAACGGGAAGAACACTGAAGCTTTCTTT. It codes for CASSNGKNTEAFF. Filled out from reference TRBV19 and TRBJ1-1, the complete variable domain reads DGGITQSPKYLFRKEGQNVTLSCEQNLNHDAMYWYRQDPGQGLRLIYYSQIVNDFQKGDIAEGYSVSREKKESFPLTVTSAQKNPTAFYLCASSNGKNTEAFFGQGTRLTVV.

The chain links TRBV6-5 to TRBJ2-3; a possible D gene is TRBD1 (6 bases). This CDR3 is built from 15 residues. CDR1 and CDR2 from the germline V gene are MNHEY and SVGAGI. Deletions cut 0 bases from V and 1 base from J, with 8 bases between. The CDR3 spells CASSYSWGRTDTQYF. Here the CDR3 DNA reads TGTGCCAGCAGTTACTCCTGGGGGCGCACAGATACGCAGTATTTT.

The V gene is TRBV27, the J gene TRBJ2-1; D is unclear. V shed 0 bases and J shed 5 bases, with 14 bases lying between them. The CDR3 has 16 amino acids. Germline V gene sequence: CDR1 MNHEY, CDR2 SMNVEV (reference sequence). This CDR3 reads CASSLSGSPPNNEQFF. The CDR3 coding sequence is TGTGCCAGCAGTTTATCCGGGTCACCACCTAACAATGAGCAGTTCTTC.